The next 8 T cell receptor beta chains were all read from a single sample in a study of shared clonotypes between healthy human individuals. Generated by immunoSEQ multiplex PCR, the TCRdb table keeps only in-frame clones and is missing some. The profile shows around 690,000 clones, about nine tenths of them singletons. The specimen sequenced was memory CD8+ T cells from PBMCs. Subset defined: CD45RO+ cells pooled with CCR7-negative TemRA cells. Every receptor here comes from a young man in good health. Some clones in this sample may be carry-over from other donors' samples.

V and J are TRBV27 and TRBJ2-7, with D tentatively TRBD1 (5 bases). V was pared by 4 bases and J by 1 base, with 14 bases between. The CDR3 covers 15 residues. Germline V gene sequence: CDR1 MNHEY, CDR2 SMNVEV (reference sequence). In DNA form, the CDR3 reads TGTGCCAGCAGTTCCCGAACAGGTTTTTCCTACGAGCAGTACTTC. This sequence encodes CASSSRTGFSYEQYF.

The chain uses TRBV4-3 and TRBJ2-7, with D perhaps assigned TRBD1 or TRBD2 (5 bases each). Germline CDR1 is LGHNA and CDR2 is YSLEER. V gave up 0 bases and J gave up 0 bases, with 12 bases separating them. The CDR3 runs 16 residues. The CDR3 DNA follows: TGCGCCAGCAGCCAAGAACCACCTGGGACCTCCTACGAGCAGTACTTC. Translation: CASSQEPPGTSYEQYF.

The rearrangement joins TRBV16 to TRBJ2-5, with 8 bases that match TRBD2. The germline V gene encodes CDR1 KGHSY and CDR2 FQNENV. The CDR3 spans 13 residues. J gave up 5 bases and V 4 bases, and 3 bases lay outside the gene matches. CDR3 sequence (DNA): TGTGCCAGCAGCCCAGCGGGGGAGGAGACCCAGTACTTC. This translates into CASSPAGEETQYF.

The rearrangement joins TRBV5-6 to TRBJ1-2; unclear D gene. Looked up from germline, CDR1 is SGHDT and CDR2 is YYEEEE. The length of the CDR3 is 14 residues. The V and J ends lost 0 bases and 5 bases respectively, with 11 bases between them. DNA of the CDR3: TGTGCCAGCAGCTTGGATCGTCGCCTTTATGGCTACACCTTC. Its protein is CASSLDRRLYGYTF.

CDR3 nucleotide sequence: TGTGCCTGGAGTGTAAGCAGGGCACATGGCTACACCTTC. This sequence encodes CAWSVSRAHGYTF. The V gene is TRBV30, the J gene TRBJ1-2; perhaps TRBD1 as D (5 bases). Per germline, CDR1 GTSNPN and CDR2 SVGIG (reference sequence). V lost 0 bases to trimming and J lost 6 bases, with 11 bases between them. The CDR3 has 13 residues.

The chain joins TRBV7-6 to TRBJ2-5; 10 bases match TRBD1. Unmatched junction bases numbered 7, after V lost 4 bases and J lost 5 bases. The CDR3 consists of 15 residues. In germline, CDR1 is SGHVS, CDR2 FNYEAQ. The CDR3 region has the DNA TGTGCCAGCAGCTCCCGACAGGGGGCGAGGGAGACCCAGTACTTC. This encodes CASSSRQGARETQYF.

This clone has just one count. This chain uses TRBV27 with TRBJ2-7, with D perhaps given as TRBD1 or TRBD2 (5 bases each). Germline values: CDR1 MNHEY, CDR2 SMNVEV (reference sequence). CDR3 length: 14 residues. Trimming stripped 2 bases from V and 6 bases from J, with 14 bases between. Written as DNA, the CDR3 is TGTGCCAGCAGTTTAGGGGAAGGGACGGGCGAGCAGTACTTC. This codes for CASSLGEGTGEQYF.

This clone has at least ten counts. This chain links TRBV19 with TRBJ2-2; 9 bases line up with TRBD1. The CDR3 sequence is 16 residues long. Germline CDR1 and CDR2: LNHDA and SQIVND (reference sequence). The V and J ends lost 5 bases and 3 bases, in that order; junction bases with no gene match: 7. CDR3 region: CASSDRTGADTGELFF. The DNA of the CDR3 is TGTGCCAGTAGTGACAGGACAGGGGCGGACACCGGGGAGCTGTTTTTT.